Listed below are T cell receptor beta chains from one sample, sequenced in a study of monozygotic twins with inflammatory bowel disease. TCRdb reprocessed the 5' RACE reads, with one entry per CDR3 protein and no DNA. This sample's clone table lists more than 120,000 distinct CDR3 sequences. Sequencing was done on a sample of blood. The receptor source for this set is a human donor with ulcerative colitis or Crohn's disease, or a healthy co-twin of an affected twin (not recorded which). Each CDR3 is given with its conserved first and last residue.

V gene	J gene	CDR3 protein
TRBV20-1	TRBJ2-7	CHALSASTYEQYF
TRBV20-1	TRBJ2-7	CSASRGRYEQYF
TRBV19	TRBJ2-5	CASSVGGDLEETQYF
TRBV29-1	TRBJ2-3	CSVSLPTDTQYF
TRBV12-3/TRBV12-4	TRBJ2-5	CASSPNRQETQYF
TRBV6-1	TRBJ1-6	CASSETTGQGGNSPLHF
TRBV7-2	TRBJ1-2	CASSSSPTGLGGYTF
TRBV5-1	TRBJ1-2	CASSSTGQGFNYGYTF
TRBV28	TRBJ1-1	CASSQTPSSPWDTEAFF
TRBV7-2	TRBJ2-7	CASSLDYPAYEQYF
TRBV6-4	TRBJ2-3	CATGSGTSLPTGVGTDTQYF
TRBV4-3	TRBJ1-1	CASSHGTGVSEAFF
TRBV12-3/TRBV12-4	TRBJ1-3	CASSLGVTGNTIYF
TRBV29-1	TRBJ2-5	CSVEDRGQGTQTQYF
TRBV7-6	TRBJ1-4	CASSERAPGGKLFF
TRBV23-1	TRBJ1-5	CASSGTGGRGNQPQHF
TRBV19	TRBJ2-1	CASSIDQGSNEQFF
TRBV4-3	TRBJ1-5	CASSQDEIRQGQSNQPQHF
TRBV20-1	TRBJ2-7	CSARRGQGIYEQYF
TRBV18	TRBJ1-6	CASSPQEPPASPLHF
TRBV6-1	TRBJ2-1	CASNQQGIRNNEQFF
TRBV6-5	TRBJ2-1	CASSYSAGNNEQFF
TRBV5-1	TRBJ2-3	CASSFSGTRPDTQYF
TRBV20-1	TRBJ1-4	CSAPARAQKLFF